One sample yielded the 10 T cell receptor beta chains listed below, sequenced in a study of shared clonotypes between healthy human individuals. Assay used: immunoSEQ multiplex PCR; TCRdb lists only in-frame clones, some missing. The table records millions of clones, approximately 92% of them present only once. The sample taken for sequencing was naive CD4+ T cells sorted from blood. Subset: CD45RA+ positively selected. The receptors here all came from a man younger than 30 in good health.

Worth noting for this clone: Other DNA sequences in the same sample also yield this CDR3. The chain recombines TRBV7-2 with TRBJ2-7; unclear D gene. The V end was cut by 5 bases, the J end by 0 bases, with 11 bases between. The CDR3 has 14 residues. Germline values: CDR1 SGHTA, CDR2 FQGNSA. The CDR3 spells CASSPGTSSYEQYF. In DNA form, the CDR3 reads TGTGCCAGCAGCCCCGGTACCAGCTCCTACGAGCAGTACTTC.

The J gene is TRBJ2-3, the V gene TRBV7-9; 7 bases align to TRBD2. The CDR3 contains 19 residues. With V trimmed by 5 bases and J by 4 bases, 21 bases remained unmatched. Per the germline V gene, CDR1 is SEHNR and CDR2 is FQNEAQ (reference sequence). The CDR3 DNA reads TGTGCCAGCAGCGCCCTGGCACCCGGAGCGGGGTCGGTTCCAGATACGCAGTATTTT. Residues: CASSALAPGAGSVPDTQYF.

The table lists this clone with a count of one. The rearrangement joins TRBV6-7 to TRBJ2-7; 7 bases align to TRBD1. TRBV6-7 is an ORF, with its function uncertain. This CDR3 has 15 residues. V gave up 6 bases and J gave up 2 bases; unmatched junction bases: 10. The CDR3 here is CASRGTTGYPYEQYF. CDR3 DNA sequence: TGTGCCAGCAGAGGGACGACAGGGTATCCCTACGAGCAGTACTTC.

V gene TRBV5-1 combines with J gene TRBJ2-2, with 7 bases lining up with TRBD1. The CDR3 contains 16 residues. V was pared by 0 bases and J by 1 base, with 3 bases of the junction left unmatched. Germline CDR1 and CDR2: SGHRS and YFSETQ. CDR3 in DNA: TGCGCCAGCAGCTTGGGAGGGGGCGAGAACACCGGGGAGCTGTTTTTT. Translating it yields CASSLGGGENTGELFF.

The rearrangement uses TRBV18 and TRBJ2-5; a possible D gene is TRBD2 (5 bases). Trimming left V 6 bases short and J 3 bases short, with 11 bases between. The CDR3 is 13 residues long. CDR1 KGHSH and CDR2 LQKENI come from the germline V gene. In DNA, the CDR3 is TGTGCCAGCTCGCTAGCCCTCGAAGAGACCCAGTACTTC. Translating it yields CASSLALEETQYF. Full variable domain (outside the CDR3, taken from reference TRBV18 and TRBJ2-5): NAGVMQNPRHLVRRRGQEARLRCSPMKGHSHVYWYRQLPEEGLKFMVYLQKENIIDESGMPKERFSAEFPKEGPSILRIQQVVRGDSAAYFCASSLALEETQYFGPGTRLLVL.

CDR3 residues: CASSPGGPALPQHF. The CDR3 region has the DNA TGTGCCAGCAGCCCAGGCGGGCCTGCTCTGCCCCAGCATTTT. The V call is TRBV7-2, the J call TRBJ1-5; unclear D gene. V shed 5 bases and J shed 9 bases, with 17 bases lying between them. This CDR3 has 14 residues. The germline V gene encodes CDR1 SGHTA and CDR2 FQGNSA.

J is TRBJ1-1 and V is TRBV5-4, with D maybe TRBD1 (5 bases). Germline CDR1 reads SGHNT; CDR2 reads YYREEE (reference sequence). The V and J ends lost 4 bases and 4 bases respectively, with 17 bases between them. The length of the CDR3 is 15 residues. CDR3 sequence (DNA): TGTGCCAGCAGCCCGAAGGGCAGGGAGGGCACTGAAGCTTTCTTT. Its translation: CASSPKGREGTEAFF.

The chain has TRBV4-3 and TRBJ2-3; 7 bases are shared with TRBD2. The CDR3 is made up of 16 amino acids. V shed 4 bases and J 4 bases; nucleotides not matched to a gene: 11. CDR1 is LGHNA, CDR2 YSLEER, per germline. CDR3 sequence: CASSLGEGGSSDTQYF. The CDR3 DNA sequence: TGCGCCAGCAGCCTTGGGGAGGGCGGGAGCTCAGATACGCAGTATTTT.

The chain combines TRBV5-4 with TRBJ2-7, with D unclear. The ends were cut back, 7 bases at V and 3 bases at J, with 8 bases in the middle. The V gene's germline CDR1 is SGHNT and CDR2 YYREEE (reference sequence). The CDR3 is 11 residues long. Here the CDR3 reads CASVTNYEQYF. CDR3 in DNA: TGTGCCAGCGTAACGAACTACGAGCAGTACTTC.

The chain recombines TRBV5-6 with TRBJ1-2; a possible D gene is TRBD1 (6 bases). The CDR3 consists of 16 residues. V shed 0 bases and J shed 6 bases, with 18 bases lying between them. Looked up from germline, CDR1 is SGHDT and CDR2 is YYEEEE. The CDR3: CASSLAGGPQDDGYTF. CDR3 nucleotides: TGTGCCAGCAGCTTGGCGGGGGGGCCGCAGGACGATGGCTACACCTTC.